The TCR beta chain under discussion was sequenced for a study of post-analysis software for immune sequencing data. Whole-study results and caveats: Higher frequency in patients than in controls was seen for about five TRBV segments, with TRBV5-6, TRBV5-1 and TRBV20-1 among them.

A note on this clonotype: The antigen remains undetermined.

Deletions cut 5 bases from V and 4 bases from J, with 14 bases between. CDR3 length equals 14 residues. The V gene's germline CDR1 is SEHNR and CDR2 FQNEAQ (reference sequence). The TCR beta cDNA libraries contained unique molecular identifiers. From around 0.96 to 9.9 million T cells, roughly 530,000 cDNA molecules were obtained. TCRdb reprocessed the PCR reads via MiXCR and lists one record per CDR3 protein. This sample yields 450,000 or so distinct CDR3 sequences, of which around 40% are seen a single time; 9.5% to 13% belongs to the top ten. This receptor was taken from a girl between 5 and 17 years old with multiple sclerosis. Sequenced material: blood. The V call is TRBV7-9, the J call TRBJ1-2, with unresolved D. Here the CDR3 DNA reads TGTGCCAGCAGCCCACACGGGGTGGGCTATGGCTACACCTTC. Translated: CASSPHGVGYGYTF.